The present T cell receptor beta chain was sequenced within a study of blood T cell repertoires in COVID-19. Across the whole study: Sources were T cells, B-cell-depleted T cells, or PBMCs; the material itself was cDNA or gDNA.

The CDR3 is 17 residues long. CDR1 LNHDA and CDR2 SQIVND come from the germline V gene (reference sequence). Trimming took 4 bases from V and 4 from J; bases not matched to a gene: 12. The table came from immunoSEQ multiplex PCR; TCRdb's copy has only in-frame clones and leaves some out. Among approximately 220,000 clones, 65% to 85% were seen once, and the ten largest hold more than 9%. What was sequenced was peripheral blood. The chain links TRBV19 to TRBJ2-1, with 8 nucleotides matching TRBD2. This TCR was sampled from a woman older than 75 with acute or convalescent COVID-19. The CDR3 reads CASSSRGSGGSYNEQFF. Written as DNA, the CDR3 is TGTGCCAGTAGTAGCCGGGGGAGCGGGGGCAGTTACAATGAGCAGTTCTTC. Full variable domain (rest looked up from reference TRBV19 and TRBJ2-1): DGGITQSPKYLFRKEGQNVTLSCEQNLNHDAMYWYRQDPGQGLRLIYYSQIVNDFQKGDIAEGYSVSREKKESFPLTVTSAQKNPTAFYLCASSSRGSGGSYNEQFFGPGTRLTVL.